What follows are 5 T cell receptor beta chains derived from one specimen sequenced in a study of shared clonotypes between healthy human individuals. The table came from immunoSEQ multiplex PCR; TCRdb's copy has only in-frame clones and leaves some out. Seen here are about 2.1 million clones, roughly 93% observed once, and the top ten hold under 2%. Naive CD8 cells comprised CD45RO-negative, CCR7-positively selected cells, excluding terminally differentiated effector memory CD45RA+ cells. The sequenced material came from naive CD8+ T cells from PBMCs. Receptors were obtained from a man aged 18 to 29 in good health. Some clones in this sample may be carry-over from other donors' samples.

J is TRBJ2-1 and V is TRBV6-5, with 7 nucleotides matching TRBD2. Per germline, CDR1 MNHEY and CDR2 SVGAGI. V shed 8 bases, J shed 2 bases, and the junction held 3 bases outside the gene matches. This CDR3 has 13 residues. CDR3: CASGGSPYNEQFF. The CDR3 DNA reads as TGTGCCAGCGGCGGGAGCCCCTACAATGAGCAGTTCTTC.

The chain couples TRBV5-1 to TRBJ1-2; 12 bases fit TRBD1. V shed 4 bases, J shed 6 bases, and the junction held 10 bases outside the gene matches. Germline CDR1 reads SGHRS; CDR2 reads YFSETQ. This CDR3 is built from 16 residues. CDR3 in DNA: TGCGCCAGCAGCCCCTCGGGGGACAGGGGGCGGAATGGCTACACCTTC. Its protein product is CASSPSGDRGRNGYTF.

As concerns this clone: One end of the junction does not line up with germline, which may come from a read error. The chain is built from TRBV6-6 and TRBJ1-6; D uncertain. CDR1 is MNHNY, CDR2 SVGAGI, per germline (reference sequence). The length of the CDR3 is 13 residues. CDR3 in DNA: TGTGCCAGCAATCCCAGAGAAGGTTCACCCCTTCACTTT. Translated: CASNPREGSPLHF.

The chain links TRBV5-6 to TRBJ1-4; 8 positions match TRBD1. This CDR3 has 17 amino acids. From germline, CDR1 is SGHDT and CDR2 YYEEEE. V shed 0 bases and J 5 bases; nucleotides not matched to a gene: 9. This CDR3 reads CASSLGGQGGPNEKLFF. The CDR3 nucleotides are TGTGCCAGCAGCTTGGGCGGACAGGGAGGGCCCAATGAAAAACTGTTTTTT.

The chain combines TRBV6-5 with TRBJ2-3; D perhaps matches TRBD1 (6 bases). CDR1 and CDR2 (germline): MNHEY, SVGAGI. The CDR3 has 15 residues. Trimming stripped 5 bases from V and 0 bases from J, with 12 bases between. The chain's CDR3 is CASSRGQSSTDTQYF. The CDR3, as DNA: TGTGCCAGCAGTCGCGGACAGTCTAGCACAGATACGCAGTATTTT.